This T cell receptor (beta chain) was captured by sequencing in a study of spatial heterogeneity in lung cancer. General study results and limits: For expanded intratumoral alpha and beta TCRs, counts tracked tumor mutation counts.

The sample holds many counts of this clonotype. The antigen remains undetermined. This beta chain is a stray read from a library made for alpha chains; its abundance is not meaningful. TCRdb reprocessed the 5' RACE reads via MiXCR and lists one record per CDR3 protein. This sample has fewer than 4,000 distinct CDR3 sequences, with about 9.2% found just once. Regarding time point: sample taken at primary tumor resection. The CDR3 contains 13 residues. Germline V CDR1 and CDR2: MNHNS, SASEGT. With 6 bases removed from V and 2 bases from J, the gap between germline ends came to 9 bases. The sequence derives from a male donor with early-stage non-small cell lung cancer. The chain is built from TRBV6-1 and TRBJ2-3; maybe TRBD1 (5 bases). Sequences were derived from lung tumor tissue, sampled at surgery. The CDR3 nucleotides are TGTGCCAGCAGGCTGACAGCCACAGATACGCAGTATTTT. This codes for CASRLTATDTQYF.